The rows below give T cell receptor beta chains drawn from one sample of a study of identical twins. TCRdb ran MiXCR on the 5' RACE reads and lists one entry per CDR3 protein. The sample holds roughly 720,000 distinct CDR3 sequences, over 15% seen once. This sample also belongs to another study, concerning T cells expressing NK-cell markers.

Sequenced material: PBMCs. The receptors originated from a woman aged 18 to 35 in good health. Each CDR3 is given with its conserved first and last residue. The D gene is left open where the match is weak. Size is stated for part of the rows, as once, few or many counts, or as a class when the clone is expanded.

v_call: TRBV29-1
clone_size: .
j_call: TRBJ2-5
d_call: TRBD2
cdr3_nt: TGCAGCGTTGACCGGACGGGGGGGGAGACCCAGTACTTC
cdr3_aa: CSVDRTGGETQYF

v_call: TRBV18
clone_size: few
j_call: TRBJ1-2
d_call: .
cdr3_nt: TGTGCCAGCTCACCATTCGGAGAACGTCTTAACTATGGCTACACCTTC
cdr3_aa: CASSPFGERLNYGYTF

v_call: TRBV5-1
clone_size: many
j_call: TRBJ1-6
d_call: TRBD1
cdr3_nt: TGCGCCAGCAGCTGGGGGACAGGGGAGTCACCCCTCCACTTT
cdr3_aa: CASSWGTGESPLHF

v_call: TRBV6-1
clone_size: few
j_call: TRBJ2-5
d_call: TRBD1
cdr3_nt: TGTGCCAGCTGTACAGGGGGCCAGGAGACCCAGTACTTC
cdr3_aa: CASCTGGQETQYF

v_call: TRBV28
clone_size: few
j_call: TRBJ2-3
d_call: TRBD2
cdr3_nt: TGTGCCAGCAGTTGGTCGGGACTAGATAAAGATACGCAGTATTTT
cdr3_aa: CASSWSGLDKDTQYF

v_call: TRBV7-9
clone_size: .
j_call: TRBJ2-6
d_call: .
cdr3_nt: TGTGCCAGCAGCCGGACGGCTGGGGCCAACGTCCTGACTTTC
cdr3_aa: CASSRTAGANVLTF

v_call: TRBV27
clone_size: .
j_call: TRBJ2-2
d_call: .
cdr3_nt: TGTGCCAGCAGTTTATCACCGACCACCGGGGAGCTGTTTTTT
cdr3_aa: CASSLSPTTGELFF

v_call: TRBV7-9
clone_size: few
j_call: TRBJ2-1
d_call: TRBD2
cdr3_nt: TGTGCCAGCAGCCCCGGGACTAGCGGGATAAGGGGTAATGAGCAGTTCTTC
cdr3_aa: CASSPGTSGIRGNEQFF

v_call: TRBV2
clone_size: .
j_call: TRBJ1-2
d_call: TRBD1
cdr3_nt: TGTGCCAGCAGTCCGGACAGGATAGATGGCTACACCTTC
cdr3_aa: CASSPDRIDGYTF

v_call: TRBV20-1
clone_size: few
j_call: TRBJ2-2
d_call: .
cdr3_nt: TGCAGTGTTAAAAAGGAGATTGGCGGGGAGCTGTTTTTT
cdr3_aa: CSVKKEIGGELFF

v_call: TRBV10-3
clone_size: few
j_call: TRBJ2-2
d_call: .
cdr3_nt: TGTGCCATCAATCGGGGTTTGGACACCGGGGAGCTGTTTTTT
cdr3_aa: CAINRGLDTGELFF

v_call: TRBV13
clone_size: few
j_call: TRBJ2-3
d_call: .
cdr3_nt: TGTGCCAGCAGCCCCGGTCGTAGGGGAGATACGCAGTATTTT
cdr3_aa: CASSPGRRGDTQYF

v_call: TRBV10-3
clone_size: few
j_call: TRBJ2-7
d_call: .
cdr3_nt: TGTGCCATCCGTAAAGCCGGGACGGATTACGAGCAGTACTTC
cdr3_aa: CAIRKAGTDYEQYF

v_call: TRBV6-1
clone_size: .
j_call: TRBJ1-1
d_call: .
cdr3_nt: TGTGCCAGCCGGAACAGTGGGCGCCTCACTGAAGCTTTCTTT
cdr3_aa: CASRNSGRLTEAFF

v_call: TRBV4-3
clone_size: .
j_call: TRBJ2-1
d_call: .
cdr3_nt: TGCGCCAGCAGCCAAGATATCGAGAGGGTTGAGCAGTTCTTC
cdr3_aa: CASSQDIERVEQFF

v_call: TRBV12-3/TRBV12-4
clone_size: many
j_call: TRBJ1-1
d_call: .
cdr3_nt: TGTGCCAGCGAGCCCCCACGCGCCTTT
cdr3_aa: CASEPPRAF

v_call: TRBV12-3/TRBV12-4
clone_size: many
j_call: TRBJ2-7
d_call: TRBD1
cdr3_nt: TGTGCCAGCAGCCTGGACAGGCGCTACGAGCAGTACTTC
cdr3_aa: CASSLDRRYEQYF

v_call: TRBV5-1
clone_size: few
j_call: TRBJ1-2
d_call: .
cdr3_nt: TGCGCCAGCAGCTTATGGGCAGACCCCTATGGCTACACCTTC
cdr3_aa: CASSLWADPYGYTF

v_call: TRBV10-3
clone_size: .
j_call: TRBJ2-3
d_call: TRBD2
cdr3_nt: TGTGCCATCAGCGGGACTAGCGGCTACAGCACAGATACGCAGTATTTT
cdr3_aa: CAISGTSGYSTDTQYF

v_call: TRBV9
clone_size: few
j_call: TRBJ1-2
d_call: TRBD1
cdr3_nt: TGTGCCAGCAGCACCAGGGACAGAACTAACTATGGCTACACCTTC
cdr3_aa: CASSTRDRTNYGYTF

v_call: TRBV27
clone_size: .
j_call: TRBJ2-1
d_call: .
cdr3_nt: TGTGCCAGCACCGCACGAGGCAATGAGCAGTTCTTC
cdr3_aa: CASTARGNEQFF

v_call: TRBV4-2
clone_size: .
j_call: TRBJ1-5
d_call: .
cdr3_nt: TGTGCCAGCAGCTCCGGGCTCGGCGTAAGTCGTCGTAATCAGCCCCAGCATTTT
cdr3_aa: CASSSGLGVSRRNQPQHF

v_call: TRBV7-7
clone_size: .
j_call: TRBJ1-1
d_call: .
cdr3_nt: TGTGCTAGCGTGACTGAAGCTTTCTTT
cdr3_aa: CASVTEAFF

v_call: TRBV29-1
clone_size: .
j_call: TRBJ2-5
d_call: TRBD1
cdr3_nt: TGCAGCGCCGGGCGAAGGACAGGGACGAAGACCCAGTACTTC
cdr3_aa: CSAGRRTGTKTQYF